A selection of T cell receptor beta chains follows, all from one sample in a study of regulatory T cells in long-lasting Graves disease. TCRdb processed the multiplex PCR reads anew with MiXCR; each CDR3 protein has one entry. The sample lists roughly 400,000 distinct CDR3 sequences, approximately 15% occurring once. This same sample was also taken into another study, of T cells in Graves' hyperthyroidism and ophthalmopathy.

The source was peripheral blood mononuclear cells (PBMCs), collected at new diagnosis, from a patient treated with antithyroid drugs. The origin of the receptors is a woman aged 40 to 50 with Graves disease. CDR3s include the opening cysteine and the closing phenylalanine or tryptophan. A D gene is named only where the DNA matches it firmly. The size field is filled for only some rows; it gives once, few, many or a size class.

TRBJ2-1 | few | TRBV11-2 | TRBD1 | CASRSGQGGYNEQFF | TGTGCCAGCAGATCCGGACAGGGGGGCTACAATGAGCAGTTCTTC
TRBJ2-7 | many | TRBV7-9 | TRBD1 | CASSHPGTGFYEQYF | TGTGCCAGCTCGCATCCGGGGACAGGATTCTACGAGCAGTACTTC
TRBJ2-1 | - | TRBV12-5 | TRBD1 | CASGGAGTGPYNEQFF | TGTGCTAGTGGAGGCGCCGGGACAGGACCTTACAATGAGCAGTTCTTC
TRBJ2-7 | - | TRBV20-1 | TRBD2 | CSARSGGSVYEQYF | TGCAGTGCTAGATCAGGCGGGAGTGTTTACGAGCAGTACTTC
TRBJ2-2 | - | TRBV6-1 | - | CASRGGGALTGELFF | TGTGCCAGCAGGGGTGGAGGGGCACTCACCGGGGAGCTGTTTTTT
TRBJ1-1 | many | TRBV28 | - | CASSPPYRQPGGTEAFF | TGTGCCAGCAGCCCTCCATACAGACAGCCGGGGGGCACTGAAGCTTTCTTT
TRBJ1-1 | many | TRBV2 | - | CASRDPVNTEAFF | TGTGCCAGCAGGGACCCGGTGAACACTGAAGCTTTCTTT
TRBJ2-3 | - | TRBV3-1 | - | CASSQGAIRTDTQYF | TGTGCCAGCAGCCAAGGGGCTATCCGCACAGATACGCAGTATTTT
TRBJ2-2 | many | TRBV7-2 | - | CASSLGLARGGGELFF | TGTGCCAGCAGCTTAGGCCTAGCGAGAGGGGGCGGGGAGCTGTTTTTT
TRBJ2-2 | many | TRBV11-2 | TRBD2 | CASSPPGLSTTGELFF | TGTGCCAGCAGCCCGCCGGGACTATCAACGACCGGGGAGCTGTTTTTT
TRBJ2-1 | - | TRBV7-6 | - | CASSLSASLYNEQFF | TGTGCCAGCAGCCTATCAGCGAGTCTCTACAATGAGCAGTTCTTC
TRBJ2-3 | - | TRBV4-1 | TRBD2 | CASSPYERETDTQYF | TGCGCCAGCAGCCCCTATGAGCGGGAGACAGATACGCAGTATTTT
TRBJ1-3 | once | TRBV6-5 | - | CASSYSMGEENTIYF | TGTGCCAGCAGTTACTCGATGGGGGAGGAGAACACCATATATTTT
TRBJ2-1 | many | TRBV12-3/TRBV12-4 | TRBD1 | CASTPRTGEQFF | TGTGCCAGCACCCCACGGACAGGGGAGCAGTTCTTC
TRBJ2-7 | many | TRBV7-2 | - | CASSLLAGPTYEQYF | TGTGCCAGCAGCCTCTTGGCGGGACCAACCTACGAGCAGTACTTC
TRBJ1-1 | many | TRBV11-2 | TRBD1 | CASSTQGGNTEAFF | TGTGCCAGCAGCACACAGGGGGGGAACACTGAAGCTTTCTTT
TRBJ2-5 | many | TRBV6-1 | - | CASNGSPGETQYF | TGTGCCAGCAACGGAAGCCCGGGGGAGACCCAGTACTTC
TRBJ2-2 | - | TRBV7-9 | TRBD1 | CASRSTGDTGELFF | TGTGCCAGCAGGTCAACAGGGGATACCGGGGAGCTGTTTTTT
TRBJ1-1 | few | TRBV20-1 | - | CSASSGAMNTEAFF | TGCAGTGCCTCTTCTGGGGCTATGAACACTGAAGCTTTCTTT
TRBJ1-1 | many | TRBV6-1 | - | CASTTDRSISEAFF | TGTGCCAGCACCACAGACAGGTCGATTAGTGAAGCTTTCTTT
TRBJ2-2 | many | TRBV27 | - | CASRSGANTGELFF | TGTGCCAGCAGGAGTGGCGCGAACACCGGGGAGCTGTTTTTT
TRBJ2-6 | many | TRBV7-8 | - | CASSLQSSGANVLTF | TGTGCCAGCAGCTTACAGAGCTCTGGGGCCAACGTCCTGACTTTC